There are a few counts of the clone carrying this T cell receptor (beta chain). This sample is drawn from a study of T-cell memory formation after mild COVID-19. One entry per CDR3 protein results from TCRdb running MiXCR on the 5' RACE reads. The sample contains about 360,000 distinct CDR3 sequences, 14% of which appear only once. The specimen was PBMCs or a T cell subset sorted from them (not recorded which). This sequence originates from a man aged 18 to 30 who had mild COVID-19 (a few samples of this study predate the infection). Cell type and time point are not known.

CDR3 protein: CASSQSRGRDEQFF. The DNA for the CDR3 is TGCGCCAGCAGCCAGAGCAGGGGAAGGGATGAGCAGTTCTTC. The V gene is TRBV4-3, the J gene TRBJ2-1, with D tentatively TRBD1 (6 bases). Germline CDR1 LGHNA, CDR2 YSLEER. The CDR3 extends over 14 amino acids. The V end lost 3 bases, the J end lost 8 bases, and 14 bases lay between the germline ends.